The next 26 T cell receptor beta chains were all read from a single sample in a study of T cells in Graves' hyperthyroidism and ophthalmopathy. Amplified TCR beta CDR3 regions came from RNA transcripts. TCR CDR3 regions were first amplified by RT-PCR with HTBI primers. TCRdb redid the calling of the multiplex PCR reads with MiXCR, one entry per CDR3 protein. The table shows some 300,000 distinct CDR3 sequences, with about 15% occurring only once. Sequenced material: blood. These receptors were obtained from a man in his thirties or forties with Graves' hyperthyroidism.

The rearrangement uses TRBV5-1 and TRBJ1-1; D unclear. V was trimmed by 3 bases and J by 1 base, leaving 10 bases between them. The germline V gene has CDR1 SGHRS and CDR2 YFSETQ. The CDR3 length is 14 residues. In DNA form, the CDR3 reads TGCGCCAGCAGCTGGCTTACAAGGAACACTGAAGCTTTCTTT. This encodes CASSWLTRNTEAFF.

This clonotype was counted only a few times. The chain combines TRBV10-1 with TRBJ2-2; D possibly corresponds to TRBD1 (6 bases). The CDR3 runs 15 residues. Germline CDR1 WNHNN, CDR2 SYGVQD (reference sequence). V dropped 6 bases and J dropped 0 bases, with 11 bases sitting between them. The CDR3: CASSMDSANTGELFF. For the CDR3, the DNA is TGCGCCAGCAGCATGGACAGCGCGAACACCGGGGAGCTGTTTTTT.

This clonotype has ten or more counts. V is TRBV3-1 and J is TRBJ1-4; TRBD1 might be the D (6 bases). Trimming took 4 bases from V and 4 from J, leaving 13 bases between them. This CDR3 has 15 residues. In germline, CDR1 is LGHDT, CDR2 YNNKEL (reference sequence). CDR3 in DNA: TGTGCCAGCAGCCCCTACAGGGCACTTAATGAAAAACTGTTTTTT. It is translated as CASSPYRALNEKLFF.

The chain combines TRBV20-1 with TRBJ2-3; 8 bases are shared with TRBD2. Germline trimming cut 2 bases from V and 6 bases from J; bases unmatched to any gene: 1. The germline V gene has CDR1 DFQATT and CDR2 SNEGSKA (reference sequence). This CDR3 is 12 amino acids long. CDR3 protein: CSARRGGDTQYF. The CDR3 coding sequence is TGCAGTGCTAGACGGGGGGGCGATACGCAGTATTTT.

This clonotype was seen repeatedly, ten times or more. CDR3 nucleotide sequence: TGTGCCAGCAGTTTATGGGCAATTCCGACTGAAGCTTTCTTT. Amino acid sequence: CASSLWAIPTEAFF. The chain couples TRBV28 to TRBJ1-1; no reliable D call. The ends were cut back, 0 bases at V and 5 bases at J, with 10 bases in the middle. This CDR3 region has 14 residues. Germline lookup yields CDR1 MDHEN and CDR2 SYDVKM.

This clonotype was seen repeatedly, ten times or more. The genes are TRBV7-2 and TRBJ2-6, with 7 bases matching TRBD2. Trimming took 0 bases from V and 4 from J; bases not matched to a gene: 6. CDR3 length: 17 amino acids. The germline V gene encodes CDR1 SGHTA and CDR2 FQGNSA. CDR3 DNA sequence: TGTGCCAGCAGCTTAGCGGGAGGGGCCTCCGGGGCCAACGTCCTGACTTTC. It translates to CASSLAGGASGANVLTF.

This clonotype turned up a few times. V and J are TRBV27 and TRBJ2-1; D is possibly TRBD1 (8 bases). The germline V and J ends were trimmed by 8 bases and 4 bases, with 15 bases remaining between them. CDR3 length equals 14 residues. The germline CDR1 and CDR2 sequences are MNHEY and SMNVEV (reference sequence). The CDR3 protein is CASGGGQEYNEQFF. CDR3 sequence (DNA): TGTGCCAGCGGGGGGGGACAGGAGTACAATGAGCAGTTCTTC.

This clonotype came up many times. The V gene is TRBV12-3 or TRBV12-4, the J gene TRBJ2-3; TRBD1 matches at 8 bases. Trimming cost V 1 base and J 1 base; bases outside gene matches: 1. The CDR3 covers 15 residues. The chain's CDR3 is CASSLEDRGTDTQYF. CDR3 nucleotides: TGTGCCAGCAGTTTAGAGGACAGGGGCACAGATACGCAGTATTTT.

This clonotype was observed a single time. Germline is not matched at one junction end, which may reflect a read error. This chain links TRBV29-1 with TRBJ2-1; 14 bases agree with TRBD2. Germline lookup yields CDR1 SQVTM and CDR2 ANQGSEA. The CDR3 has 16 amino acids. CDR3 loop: CSAENLGLAGVVEQFF. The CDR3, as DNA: TGCAGCGCTGAAAACCTGGGACTAGCGGGAGTAGTTGAGCAGTTCTTC.

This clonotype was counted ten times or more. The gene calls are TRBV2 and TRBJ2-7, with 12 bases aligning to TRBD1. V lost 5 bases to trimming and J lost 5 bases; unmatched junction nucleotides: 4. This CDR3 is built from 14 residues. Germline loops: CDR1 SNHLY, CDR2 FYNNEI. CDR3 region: CASSPGTGGHEQYF. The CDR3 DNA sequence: TGTGCCAGCAGTCCCGGGACAGGGGGCCACGAGCAGTACTTC.

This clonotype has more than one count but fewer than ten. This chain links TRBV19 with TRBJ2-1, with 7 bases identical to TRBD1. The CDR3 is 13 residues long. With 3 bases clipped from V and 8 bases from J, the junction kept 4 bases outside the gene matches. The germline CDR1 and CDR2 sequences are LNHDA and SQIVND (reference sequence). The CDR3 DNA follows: TGTGCCAGTAGTATCACAGGGGCGGATGAGCAGTTCTTC. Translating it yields CASSITGADEQFF. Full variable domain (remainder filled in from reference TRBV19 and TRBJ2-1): DGGITQSPKYLFRKEGQNVTLSCEQNLNHDAMYWYRQDPGQGLRLIYYSQIVNDFQKGDIAEGYSVSREKKESFPLTVTSAQKNPTAFYLCASSITGADEQFFGPGTRLTVL.

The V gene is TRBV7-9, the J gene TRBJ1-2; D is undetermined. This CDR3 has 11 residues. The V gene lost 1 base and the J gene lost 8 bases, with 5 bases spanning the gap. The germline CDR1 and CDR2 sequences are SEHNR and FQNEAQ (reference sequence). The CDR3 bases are TGTGCCAGCAGCTTAGATTTGGGCTACACCTTC. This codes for CASSLDLGYTF.

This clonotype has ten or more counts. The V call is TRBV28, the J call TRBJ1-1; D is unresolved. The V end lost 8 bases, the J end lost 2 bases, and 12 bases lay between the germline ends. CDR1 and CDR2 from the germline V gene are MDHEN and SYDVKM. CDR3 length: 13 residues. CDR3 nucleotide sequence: TGTGCCAGCCTGCGGCAGGCAAACACTGAAGCTTTCTTT. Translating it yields CASLRQANTEAFF.

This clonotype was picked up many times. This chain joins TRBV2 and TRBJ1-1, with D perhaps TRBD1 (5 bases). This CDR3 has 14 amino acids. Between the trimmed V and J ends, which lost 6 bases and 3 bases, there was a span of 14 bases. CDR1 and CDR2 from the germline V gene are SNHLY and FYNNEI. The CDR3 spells CASRLEGSDTEAFF. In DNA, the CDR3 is TGTGCCAGCAGACTAGAGGGGTCCGACACTGAAGCTTTCTTT.

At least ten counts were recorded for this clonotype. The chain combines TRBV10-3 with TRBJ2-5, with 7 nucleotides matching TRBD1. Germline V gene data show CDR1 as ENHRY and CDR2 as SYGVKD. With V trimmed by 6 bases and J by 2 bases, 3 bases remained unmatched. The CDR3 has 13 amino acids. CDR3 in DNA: TGTGCCATCAGAGGGACAGATCAAGAGACCCAGTACTTC. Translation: CAIRGTDQETQYF.

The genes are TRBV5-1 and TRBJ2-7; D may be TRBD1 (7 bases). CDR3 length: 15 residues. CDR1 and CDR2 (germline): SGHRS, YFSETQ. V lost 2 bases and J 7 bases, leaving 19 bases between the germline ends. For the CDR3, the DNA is TGCGCCAGCAGCTTAACAGGGGCGGGGTCGCGAGAGCAGTACTTC. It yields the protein CASSLTGAGSREQYF.

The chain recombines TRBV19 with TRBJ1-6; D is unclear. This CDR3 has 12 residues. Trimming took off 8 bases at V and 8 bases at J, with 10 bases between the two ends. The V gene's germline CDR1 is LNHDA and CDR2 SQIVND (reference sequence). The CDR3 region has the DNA TGTGCCAGTGGGGTTTATGATTCACCCCTCCACTTT. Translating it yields CASGVYDSPLHF.

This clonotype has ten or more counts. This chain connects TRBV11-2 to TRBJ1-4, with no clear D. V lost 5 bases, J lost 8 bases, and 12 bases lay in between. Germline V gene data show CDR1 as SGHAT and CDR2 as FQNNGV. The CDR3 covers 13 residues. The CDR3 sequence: CASSANRAEKLFF. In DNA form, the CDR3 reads TGTGCCAGCAGCGCGAACCGGGCGGAAAAACTGTTTTTT.

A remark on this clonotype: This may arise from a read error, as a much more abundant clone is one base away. CDR3 in DNA: TGTGCCGGCAGGGATTATACCTACGAGCAGTTCTTC. It yields the protein CAGRDYTYEQFF. The chain has TRBV2 and TRBJ2-7, with D possibly TRBD1 on 5 matching bases. The J call may be mistaken, given a closer DNA end match to TRBJ2-1. This CDR3 has 12 amino acids. Germline V gives CDR1 SNHLY, CDR2 FYNNEI.

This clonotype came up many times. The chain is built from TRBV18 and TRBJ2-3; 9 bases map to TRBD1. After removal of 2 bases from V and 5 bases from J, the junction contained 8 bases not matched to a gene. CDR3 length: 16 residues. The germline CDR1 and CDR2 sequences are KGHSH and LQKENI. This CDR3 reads CASSPTQPDRGDTQYF. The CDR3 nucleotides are TGTGCCAGCTCACCAACCCAACCGGACAGGGGAGATACGCAGTATTTT. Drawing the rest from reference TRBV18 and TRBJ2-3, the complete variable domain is NAGVMQNPRHLVRRRGQEARLRCSPMKGHSHVYWYRQLPEEGLKFMVYLQKENIIDESGMPKERFSAEFPKEGPSILRIQQVVRGDSAAYFCASSPTQPDRGDTQYFGPGTRLTVL.

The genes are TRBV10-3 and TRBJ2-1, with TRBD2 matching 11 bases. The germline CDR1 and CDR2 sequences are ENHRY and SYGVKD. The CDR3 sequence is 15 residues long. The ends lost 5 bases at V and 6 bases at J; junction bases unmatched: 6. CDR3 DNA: TGTGCCATCAGTTCCATAGCGGGAGGGACCAATGAGCAGTTCTTC. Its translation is CAISSIAGGTNEQFF.

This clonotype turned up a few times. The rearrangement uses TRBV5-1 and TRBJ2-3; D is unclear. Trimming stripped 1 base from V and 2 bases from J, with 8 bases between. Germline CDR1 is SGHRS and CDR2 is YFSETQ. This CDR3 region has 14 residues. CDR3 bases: TGCGCCAGCAGCTTGCGGGTGGACACAGATACGCAGTATTTT. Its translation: CASSLRVDTDTQYF.

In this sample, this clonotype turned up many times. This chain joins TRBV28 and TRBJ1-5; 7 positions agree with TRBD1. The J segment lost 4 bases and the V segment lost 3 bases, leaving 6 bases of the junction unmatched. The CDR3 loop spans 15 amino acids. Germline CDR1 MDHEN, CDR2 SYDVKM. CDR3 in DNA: TGTGCCAGCAGTTTCCTGGACAGGCCTAATCAGCCCCAGCATTTT. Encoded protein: CASSFLDRPNQPQHF.

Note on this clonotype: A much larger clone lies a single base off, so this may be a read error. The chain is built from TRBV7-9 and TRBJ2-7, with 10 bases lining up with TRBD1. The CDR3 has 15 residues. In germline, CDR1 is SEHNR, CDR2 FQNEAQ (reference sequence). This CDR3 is CANSSAGTGVYEQYF. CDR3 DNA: TGTGCCAACAGCTCAGCCGGGACAGGGGTCTACGAGCAGTACTTC.

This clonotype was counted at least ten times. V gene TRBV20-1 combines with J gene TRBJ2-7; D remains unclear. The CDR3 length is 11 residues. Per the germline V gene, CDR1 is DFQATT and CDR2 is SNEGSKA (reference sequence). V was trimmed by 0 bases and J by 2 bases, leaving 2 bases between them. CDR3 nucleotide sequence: TGCAGTGCTAGAGATGCCTACGAGCAGTACTTC. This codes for CSARDAYEQYF.

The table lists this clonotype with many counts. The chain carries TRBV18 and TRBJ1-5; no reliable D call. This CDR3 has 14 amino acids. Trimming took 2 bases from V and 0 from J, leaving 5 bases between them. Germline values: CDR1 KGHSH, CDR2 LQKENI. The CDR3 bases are TGTGCCAGCTCACCATCGAGTAGCAATCAGCCCCAGCATTTT. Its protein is CASSPSSSNQPQHF.